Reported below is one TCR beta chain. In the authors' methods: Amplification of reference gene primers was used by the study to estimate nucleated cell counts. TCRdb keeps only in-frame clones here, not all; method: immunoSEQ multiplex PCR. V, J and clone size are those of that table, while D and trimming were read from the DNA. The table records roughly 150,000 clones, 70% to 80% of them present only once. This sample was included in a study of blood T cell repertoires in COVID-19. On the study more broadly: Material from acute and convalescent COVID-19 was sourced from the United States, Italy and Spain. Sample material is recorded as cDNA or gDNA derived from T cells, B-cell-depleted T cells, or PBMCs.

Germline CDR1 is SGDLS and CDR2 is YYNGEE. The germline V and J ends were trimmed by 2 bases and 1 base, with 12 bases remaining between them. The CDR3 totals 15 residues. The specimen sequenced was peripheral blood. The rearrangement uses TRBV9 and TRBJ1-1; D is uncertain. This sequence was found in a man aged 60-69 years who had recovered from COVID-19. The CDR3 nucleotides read TGTGCCAGCAGCGTTTTGCCGGGTGGGAACACTGAAGCTTTCTTT. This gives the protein CASSVLPGGNTEAFF.